This T cell receptor (beta chain) is from a study of blood T cell repertoires in COVID-19. TCRdb's table, derived via immunoSEQ multiplex PCR, lists solely in-frame clones and lacks some. The table shows some 220,000 clones, with approximately 85% occurring only once. CDR1 is DFQATT and CDR2 is SNEGSKA in the germline V gene (reference sequence). There are 11 residues in the CDR3. Sequenced material: peripheral blood. The clonotype originates from a woman in her 70s with COVID-19, enrolled during active disease. V usage is TRBV20-1 and J usage is TRBJ2-3; a weak D match, TRBD2 (6 bases). In DNA form, the CDR3 reads TGCAGGGCCGGGACTCAAGATACGCAGTATTTT. Translation gives CRAGTQDTQYF.